Below, 12 T cell receptor beta chains from the same sample are listed, as sequenced in a study of blood T cell repertoires in COVID-19. Data came from immunoSEQ multiplex PCR; TCRdb stores just in-frame clones and leaves some out. The sample lists approximately 470,000 clones, about 90% occurring once. Sample: PBMCs or T cells enriched from blood (not recorded which). These TCRs come from a woman between 18 and 30 years old who had recovered from COVID-19.

The chain couples TRBV19 to TRBJ1-5; D uncertain. Germline V CDR1 and CDR2: LNHDA, SQIVND (reference sequence). The CDR3 is 16 residues long. Trimming removed 0 bases from V and 7 bases from J, with 16 bases in between. The CDR3 spells CASSIDPARVKQPQHF. Here the CDR3 DNA reads TGTGCCAGTAGTATAGATCCGGCTCGGGTTAAGCAGCCCCAGCATTTT.

The V call is TRBV12-3 or TRBV12-4, the J call TRBJ1-5; unclear D gene. The CDR3 covers 13 residues. Trimming cost V 2 bases and J 7 bases, with 9 bases left between them. Here the CDR3 reads CASSLNYRQPQHF. The CDR3 bases are TGTGCCAGCAGTTTAAATTACAGACAGCCCCAGCATTTT.

The gene calls are TRBV28 and TRBJ1-6; D is unresolved. The CDR3 has 16 residues. Germline CDR1 MDHEN, CDR2 SYDVKM. V was pared by 8 bases and J by 8 bases, with 22 bases between. This CDR3 reads CASSNVLPIIDSPLHF. CDR3 sequence (DNA): TGTGCCAGCTCTAACGTCCTCCCCATCATCGATTCACCCCTCCACTTT.

The chain couples TRBV5-1 to TRBJ2-1, with TRBD1 matching over 9 bases. There are 17 residues in the CDR3. The trim removed 0 bases at V and 0 bases at J, leaving 4 bases unmatched. CDR1 SGHRS and CDR2 YFSETQ come from the germline V gene. CDR3 nucleotides: TGCGCCAGCAGCTTGGACACAGGGGGCTCCTCCTACAATGAGCAGTTCTTC. Translation gives CASSLDTGGSSYNEQFF.

Turning to this clone: Different DNA sequences within this sample yield the same CDR3. V usage is TRBV30 and J usage is TRBJ1-1; 7 positions agree with TRBD1. Germline CDR1 GTSNPN, CDR2 SVGIG (reference sequence). The CDR3 sequence is 12 residues long. Trimming removed 0 bases from V and 8 bases from J; junction bases left unmatched: 3. CDR3 amino acids: CAWSVQGLEAFF. CDR3 in DNA: TGTGCCTGGAGTGTACAGGGGCTCGAAGCTTTCTTT. Combining the CDR3 with reference TRBV30 and TRBJ1-1 gives the whole variable domain SQTIHQWPATLVQPVGSPLSLECTVEGTSNPNLYWYRQAAGRGLQLLFYSVGIGQISSEVPQNLSASRPQDRQFILSSKKLLLSDSGFYLCAWSVQGLEAFFGQGTRLTVV.

This chain links TRBV3-1 (or the pseudogene TRBV3-2) with TRBJ2-3; 9 bases map to TRBD2. The CDR3 consists of 15 residues. Losses at the gene ends were 3 bases for V and 9 bases for J; bases not matched to a gene: 10. The germline V gene has CDR1 LGHDT and CDR2 YNNKEL (reference sequence). DNA of the CDR3: TGTGCCAGCAGCCACGCCGGGACTAGCATAGGGACGCAGTATTTT. It codes for CASSHAGTSIGTQYF.

The chain is built from TRBV12-5 and TRBJ2-3, with a possible D match to TRBD2 (5 bases). The germline V gene encodes CDR1 LGHNT and CDR2 FRNRAP. V gave up 2 bases and J gave up 0 bases, with 24 bases separating them. This CDR3 has 20 residues. The CDR3: CASGLLLDGESRVSTDTQYF. For the CDR3, the DNA is TGTGCTAGTGGTTTGCTACTCGACGGGGAGAGCAGAGTCAGCACAGATACGCAGTATTTT.

J is TRBJ2-1 and V is TRBV7-2; 9 positions agree with TRBD2. CDR1 is SGHTA, CDR2 FQGNSA, per germline. This CDR3 is built from 13 residues. The V and J ends lost 5 bases and 8 bases, in that order; junction bases with no gene match: 4. CDR3 sequence (DNA): TGTGCCAGCAGCATGCGGGGGGGCGATGAGCAGTTCTTC. As protein: CASSMRGGDEQFF.

In this sample, this clone turned up a few times. V and J are TRBV6-5 and TRBJ1-2; TRBD1 matches 10 bases. The CDR3 totals 15 residues. Germline trimming cut 5 bases from V and 6 bases from J; bases unmatched to any gene: 9. Per the germline V gene, CDR1 is MNHEY and CDR2 is SVGAGI. The CDR3 nucleotides read TGTGCCAGCAGTCGAAGACAGGGGGCGACGCATGGCTACACCTTC. The encoded protein is CASSRRQGATHGYTF.

The rearrangement joins TRBV10-3 to TRBJ2-2; 11 bases align to TRBD1. Germline V gene sequence: CDR1 ENHRY, CDR2 SYGVKD. Trimming cost V 6 bases and J 4 bases; bases outside gene matches: 7. This CDR3 is 16 amino acids long. The CDR3 spells CAIRGDGQGATGELFF. The CDR3, as DNA: TGTGCCATCAGGGGGGACGGACAGGGGGCCACCGGGGAGCTGTTTTTT.

The CDR3 loop reads CASSLGGNDQPQHF. CDR3 nucleotide sequence: TGTGCCAGCAGCTTAGGAGGGAACGATCAGCCCCAGCATTTT. The rearrangement links TRBV11-2 to TRBJ1-5; D not certain. V was shortened by 1 base and J by 5 bases, with 9 bases between the two germline ends. The CDR3 loop spans 14 amino acids. CDR1 and CDR2 from the germline V gene are SGHAT and FQNNGV.

This chain uses TRBV7-9 with TRBJ2-1; D is perhaps TRBD2 (6 bases). The CDR3 is 15 amino acids. V was clipped by 4 bases and J by 9 bases, with 19 bases between them. The germline V gene has CDR1 SEHNR and CDR2 FQNEAQ (reference sequence). The CDR3 spells CASSSSAGAYAEQFF. CDR3 DNA sequence: TGTGCCAGCAGCTCTAGCGCCGGGGCGTACGCTGAGCAGTTCTTC.